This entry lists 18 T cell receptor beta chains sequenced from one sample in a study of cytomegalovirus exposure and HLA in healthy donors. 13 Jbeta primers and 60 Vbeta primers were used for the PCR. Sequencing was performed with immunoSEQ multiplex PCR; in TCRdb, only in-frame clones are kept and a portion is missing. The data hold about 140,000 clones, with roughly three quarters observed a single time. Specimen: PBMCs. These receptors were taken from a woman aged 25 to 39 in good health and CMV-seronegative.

The CDR3 here is CASSSTTGRTEAFF. CDR3 DNA sequence: TGCGCCAGCAGCTCAACGACAGGGAGAACTGAAGCTTTCTTT. The V gene is TRBV5-1, the J gene TRBJ1-1, with TRBD1 matching 7 bases. Trimming took 3 bases from V and 5 from J; bases not matched to a gene: 7. Germline CDR1 and CDR2: SGHRS and YFSETQ. This CDR3 has 14 residues.

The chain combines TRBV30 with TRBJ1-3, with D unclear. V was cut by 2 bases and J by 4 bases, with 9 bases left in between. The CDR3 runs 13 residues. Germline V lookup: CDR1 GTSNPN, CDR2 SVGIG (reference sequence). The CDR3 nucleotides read TGTGCCTGGAGTACCGGAGCCGGAAACACCATATATTTT. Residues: CAWSTGAGNTIYF.

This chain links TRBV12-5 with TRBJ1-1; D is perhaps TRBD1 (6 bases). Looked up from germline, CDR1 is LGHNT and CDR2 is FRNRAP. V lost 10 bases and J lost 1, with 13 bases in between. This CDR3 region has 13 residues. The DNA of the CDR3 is TGTGCTACCACTGGGACACCGAACACTGAAGCTTTCTTT. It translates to CATTGTPNTEAFF.

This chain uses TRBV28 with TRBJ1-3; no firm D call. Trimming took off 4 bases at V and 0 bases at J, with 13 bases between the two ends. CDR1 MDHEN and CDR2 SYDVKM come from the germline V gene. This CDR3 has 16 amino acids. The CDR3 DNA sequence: TGTGCCAGCAGTTCGGTCCCACTTTACTCTGGAAACACCATATATTTT. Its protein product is CASSSVPLYSGNTIYF.

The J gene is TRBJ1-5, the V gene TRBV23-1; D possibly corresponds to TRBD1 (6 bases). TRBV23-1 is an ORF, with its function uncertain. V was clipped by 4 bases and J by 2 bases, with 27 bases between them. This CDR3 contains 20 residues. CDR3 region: CASSPLNREGSSGGNQPQHF. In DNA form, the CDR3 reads TGCGCCAGCAGTCCCCTCAACAGGGAGGGTAGTTCGGGTGGCAATCAGCCCCAGCATTTT.

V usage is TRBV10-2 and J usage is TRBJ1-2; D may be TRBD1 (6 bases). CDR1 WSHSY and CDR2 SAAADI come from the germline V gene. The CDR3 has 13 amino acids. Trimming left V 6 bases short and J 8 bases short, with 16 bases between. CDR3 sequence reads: CASSAQDRPGYTF. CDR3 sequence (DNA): TGCGCCAGCAGCGCCCAGGACAGACCCGGCTACACCTTC.

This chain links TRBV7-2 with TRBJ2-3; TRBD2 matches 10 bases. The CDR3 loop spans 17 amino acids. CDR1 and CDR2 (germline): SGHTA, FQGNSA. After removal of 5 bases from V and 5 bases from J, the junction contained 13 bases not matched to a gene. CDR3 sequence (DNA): TGTGCCAGCAGCCAACGCCGGACTAGCGGCAGCGGAGATACGCAGTATTTT. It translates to CASSQRRTSGSGDTQYF.

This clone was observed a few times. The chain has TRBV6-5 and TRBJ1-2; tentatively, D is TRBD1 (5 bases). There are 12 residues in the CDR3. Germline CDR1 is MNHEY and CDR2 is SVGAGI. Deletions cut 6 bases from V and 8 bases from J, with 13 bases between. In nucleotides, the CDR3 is TGTGCCAGCAGCCCAGGGCCCCGGGGCTACACCTTC. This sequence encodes CASSPGPRGYTF.

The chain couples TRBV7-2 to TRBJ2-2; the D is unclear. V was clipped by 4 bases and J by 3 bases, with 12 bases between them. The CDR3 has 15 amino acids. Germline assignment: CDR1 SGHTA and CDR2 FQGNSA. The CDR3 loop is CASSSTTVYTGELFF. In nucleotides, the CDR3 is TGTGCCAGCAGCTCTACGACTGTTTACACCGGGGAGCTGTTTTTT.

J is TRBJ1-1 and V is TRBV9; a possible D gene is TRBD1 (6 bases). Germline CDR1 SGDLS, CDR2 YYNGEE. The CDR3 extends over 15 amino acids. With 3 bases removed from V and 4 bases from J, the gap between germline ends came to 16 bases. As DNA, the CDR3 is TGTGCCAGCAGCGGTGAAGGGGGTTTGGGCACTGAAGCTTTCTTT. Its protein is CASSGEGGLGTEAFF.

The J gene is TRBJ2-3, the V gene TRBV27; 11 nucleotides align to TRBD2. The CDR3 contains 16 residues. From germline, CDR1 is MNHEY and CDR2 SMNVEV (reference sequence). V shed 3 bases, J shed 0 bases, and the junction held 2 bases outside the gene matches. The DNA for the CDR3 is TGTGCCAGCAGTTTTAGCGGGGGGGCTAGCACAGATACGCAGTATTTT. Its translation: CASSFSGGASTDTQYF.

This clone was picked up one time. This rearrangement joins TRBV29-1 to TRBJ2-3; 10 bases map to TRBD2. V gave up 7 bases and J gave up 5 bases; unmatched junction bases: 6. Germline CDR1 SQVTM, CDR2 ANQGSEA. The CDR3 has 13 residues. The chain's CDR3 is CSARTSGGDTQYF. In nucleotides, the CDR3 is TGCAGCGCTCGGACTAGCGGTGGAGATACGCAGTATTTT.

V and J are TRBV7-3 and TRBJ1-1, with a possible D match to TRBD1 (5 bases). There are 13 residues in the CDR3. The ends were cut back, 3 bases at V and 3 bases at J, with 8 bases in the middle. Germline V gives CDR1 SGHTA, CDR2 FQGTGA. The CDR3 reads CASSFGGYTEAFF. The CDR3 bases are TGTGCCAGCAGCTTTGGGGGGTACACTGAAGCTTTCTTT.

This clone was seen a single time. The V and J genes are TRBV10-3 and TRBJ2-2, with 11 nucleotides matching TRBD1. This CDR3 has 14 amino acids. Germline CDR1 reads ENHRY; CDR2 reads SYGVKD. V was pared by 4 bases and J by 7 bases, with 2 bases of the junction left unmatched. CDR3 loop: CAISGDRGFGELFF. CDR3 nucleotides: TGTGCCATCAGTGGGGACAGGGGGTTCGGGGAGCTGTTTTTT.

The CDR3 region has the DNA TGTGCCAGCAGCTTATCCCCTACTTACCAAGAGACCCAGTACTTC. Protein sequence: CASSLSPTYQETQYF. The genes are TRBV11-2 and TRBJ2-5; unclear D gene. V lost 2 bases to trimming and J lost 0 bases, with 10 bases between them. The V gene's germline CDR1 is SGHAT and CDR2 FQNNGV. This CDR3 spans 15 amino acids.

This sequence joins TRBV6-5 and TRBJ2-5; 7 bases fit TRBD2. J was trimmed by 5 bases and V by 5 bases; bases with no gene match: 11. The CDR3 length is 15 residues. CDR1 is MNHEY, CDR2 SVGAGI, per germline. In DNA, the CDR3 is TGTGCCAGCAGTGCCGACGCGGGGGATCGGGAGACCCAGTACTTC. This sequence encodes CASSADAGDRETQYF.

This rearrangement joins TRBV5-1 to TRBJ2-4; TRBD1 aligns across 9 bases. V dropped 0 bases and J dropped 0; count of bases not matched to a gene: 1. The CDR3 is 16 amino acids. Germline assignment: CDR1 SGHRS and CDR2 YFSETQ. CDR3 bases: TGCGCCAGCAGCTTGGGGACAGGGGTAGCCAAAAACATTCAGTACTTC. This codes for CASSLGTGVAKNIQYF.

The CDR3 nucleotides are TGTGCCAGCAGCTTAGTCGTTGGCGGGGGCGAGACCCAGTACTTC. As protein: CASSLVVGGGETQYF. This chain connects TRBV7-2 to TRBJ2-5, with D perhaps matching TRBD2 (7 bases). The CDR3 spans 15 residues. The germline V and J ends were trimmed by 1 base and 5 bases, with 14 bases remaining between them. Germline values: CDR1 SGHTA, CDR2 FQGNSA.